This T cell receptor (beta chain) was found in a study of shared clonotypes between healthy human individuals. Per the original data handling: Junction-only immunoSEQ data arrived without quality scores, meaning filtering differed. TCRdb's table, derived via immunoSEQ multiplex PCR, lists solely in-frame clones and lacks some. V and J calls and clone size come straight from that table; D and trimming were deduced from the DNA. This table holds about 490,000 clones, almost 80% found once. The CDR3 consists of 15 residues. Germline V gene data show CDR1 as SGDLS and CDR2 as YYNGEE. V lost 4 bases to trimming and J lost 2 bases, with 14 bases between them.

The sequenced sample was PBMCs. This clonotype was obtained from a woman aged 40 to 50 in good health. Some clones in this sample may be carry-over from other donors' samples. This chain connects TRBV9 to TRBJ2-3, with D possibly TRBD2 on 5 matching bases. Here the CDR3 reads CASSPSPLNTDTQYF. In nucleotides, the CDR3 is TGTGCCAGCAGCCCTAGCCCACTTAACACAGATACGCAGTATTTT.